One T cell receptor (beta chain) is described in this entry. Germline V gene lookup returns CDR1 GTSNPN and CDR2 SVGIG (reference sequence). The CDR3 extends over 14 amino acids. The V and J ends lost 2 bases and 4 bases, in that order; junction bases with no gene match: 4. Original analysis: Quantification of nucleated cells was approximated via reference gene primer amplification. Some clones are missing from TCRdb's copy, which holds only in-frame ones; the method was immunoSEQ multiplex PCR. V and J calls and clone size are copied from that table; D and trimming were computed from the DNA. The sample contains about 200,000 clones, about 90% of which appear only once. The data were taken from a study of blood T cell repertoires in COVID-19. Study summary: The United States, Italy and Spain were the sources of the acute and convalescent COVID-19 samples. From T cells, B-cell-depleted T cells, or PBMCs came the material, which was cDNA or gDNA.

The chain links TRBV30 to TRBJ2-2; TRBD2 matches 7 bases. The material sequenced was peripheral blood. The source is a man aged 25 to 45 with acute or convalescent COVID-19. CDR3 bases: TGTGCCTGGAGTACATCGGGGGGCACCGGGGAGCTGTTTTTT. Translation gives CAWSTSGGTGELFF.